This T cell receptor (beta chain) was obtained from a study of HIV-infected children after antiretroviral therapy interruption. In the study overall: Interruption group median age roughly 10 years; continuous group 7 to 8 years. Study-level points and caveats: After treatment interruption started, naive CD4+ CDR3 overlap across time points dropped.

Unique molecular identifiers were included in an RNA-based 3' RACE TCR library. Using its own MiXCR run on the 3' RACE reads, TCRdb lists one record per CDR3 protein. The sample carries tens of thousands of distinct CDR3 sequences, 5% to 8% recorded once. This clonotype was detected many times. Antigen specificity is unknown. Regarding treatment: PENTA 11 planned treatment interruption arm or continuous ART arm. The sequence was collected from a pool of human donors with HIV. Material: CD45RA+ CD4+ T cells from PBMCs, pooled from several time points, obtained from a donor given antiretroviral therapy, either interrupted or continuous. Subset described: naive CD4+ CD45RA+ CD45RO- T cells.

In DNA, the CDR3 is TGTGCCAGCAGCCTTACGGGAGGTGCTGGAAACACCATATATTTT. Its protein product is CASSLTGGAGNTIYF. The J gene is TRBJ1-3, the V gene TRBV7-2; D unresolved. The CDR3 has 15 amino acids. Germline lookup yields CDR1 SGHTA and CDR2 FQGNSA. V was cut by 5 bases and J by 2 bases, with 13 bases left in between.